This TCR beta chain was captured by sequencing in a study of blood T cell repertoires in COVID-19. Study-wide background: Acute and convalescent COVID-19 specimens originated in the United States, Italy and Spain. From T cells, B-cell-depleted T cells, or PBMCs came the material, which was cDNA or gDNA.

V dropped 5 bases and J dropped 7 bases, with 16 bases sitting between them. The CDR3 has 15 residues. CDR1 is SGHDT and CDR2 is YYEEEE in the germline V gene. Original data processing: The assay estimated nucleated cells by amplifying reference gene primers. Profiled with immunoSEQ multiplex PCR; TCRdb holds only in-frame clones, not every one. V and J calls and clone size come straight from that table; D and trimming were deduced from the DNA. In the table there are roughly 300,000 clones, 80% to 90% of which are singletons. V usage is TRBV5-6 and J usage is TRBJ1-6, with D possibly TRBD1 on 6 matching bases. Sequenced input: peripheral blood. The TCR comes from a woman between 50 and 59 years old with acute or convalescent COVID-19. The DNA for the CDR3 is TGTGCCAGCAGTCCCCGGGGGGCAGGGAATTCACCCCTCCACTTT. Its translation: CASSPRGAGNSPLHF. Drawing the rest from reference TRBV5-6 and TRBJ1-6, the complete variable domain is DAGVTQSPTHLIKTRGQQVTLRCSPKSGHDTVSWYQQALGQGPQFIFQYYEEEERQRGNFPDRFSGHQFPNYSSELNVNALLLGDSALYLCASSPRGAGNSPLHFGNGTRLTVT.